This entry concerns a single T cell receptor beta chain. This clonotype was found many times. Its cognate antigen has yet to be identified. Qualities for individual bases were not recorded, and no much larger clone is one base off. The germline V gene provides CDR1 SGHRS and CDR2 YFSETQ. Cut back by 4 bases and 0 bases, the V and J ends lie 18 bases apart. The CDR3, from cysteine to phenylalanine, totals 17 residues. Kept here is only the CDR3 DNA, which spans 51 bases and is read in frame from base 1. The library came from multiplex PCR. The instrument was an Illumina HiSeq 4000. TCR beta libraries were built with iRepertoire HTBI primers and Arm-PCR amplification of CDR3 regions. Gel purification was performed on PCR products prior to sequencing. In the authors' own workflow: Gene usage analysis of CDR3 amino acid clonotypes relied on the approximately 68 TRBV and 12 to 15 TRBJ segments identified across samples. COPE and FqMerger were used to merge the filtered high-quality paired reads into contigs. BLAST was used to align contigs to the IMGT TRBV, TRBD and TRBJ reference genes, and CDR3 was defined following IMGT. Highly expanded clones were defined as clonotypes with a frequency above 0.1%. Shannon entropy served as the measure of repertoire diversity, while the Gini coefficient captured V-J evenness. A clonotype found in more than one individual was treated as public. Using fastp trimming at Q25 and MiXCR clonotype assembly, TCRdb reanalyzed the public sequencing data and kept in-frame beta chains. Each CDR3 protein appears once, grouped with its most common genes and DNA. The V and J calls were not made by the authors but by TCRdb's processing. The sample table contains under 700,000 distinct CDR3 sequences; only one count was recorded for about 15% of them. 25% of the sample is in the top ten clones.

Reading the label with the study, this specimen's time point is: newly diagnosed GD, antithyroid drugs for less than 3 months. RNA was extracted from PBMCs in TRIzol for both TCR sequencing and RNA sequencing. The diagnosis of Graves' disease followed American Thyroid Association guidelines. Patients were recruited from an endocrinology department in Xi'an, China. Each patient gave 7.5 to 10 milliliters of peripheral blood, collected in an EDTA anticoagulant tube. Ficoll Paque Plus density gradient separation was used to isolate PBMCs, and no further T cell sorting was done. RNA quality was checked with an Agilent 2100 Bioanalyzer and agarose gel, and concentration with a NanoDrop 2000. The sample originates from a study of regulatory T cells in long-lasting Graves disease (dated by TCRdb to the early 2020s). Background on the whole study: Antithyroid drugs had been taken for less than 3 months by newly diagnosed Graves' disease patients. A total of around 33 samples were covered by TCR sequencing, comprising roughly 13 persistent and around 20 newly diagnosed Graves' disease patients. Patients with persistent Graves' disease were compared with patients with newly diagnosed Graves' disease using TCR sequencing and RNA sequencing of peripheral blood. The study was registered as a clinical trial and conducted in China.

The full study reports these points: A larger number of public clonotypes was shared among persistent patients (more than 2,500) than among newly diagnosed patients (about 990). Because the primary lesion, thyroid tissue, could not be accessed, the study looked at peripheral blood alone. Compared with newly diagnosed patients, persistent Graves' disease patients had lower TCR Shannon entropy and fewer highly expanded clones, which suggests clonal expansion. Sequencing and analysis were restricted to the TCR beta chain. Preferential use of TRBV28, TRBJ1-2 and TRBJ2-5 was observed in persistent disease, whereas TRBV20-1 and TRBJ2-1 were favored in newly diagnosed disease. The small sample size was acknowledged by the authors as a limitation that may reduce accuracy.

This sample was also put to use in a study of T cells in Graves' hyperthyroidism and ophthalmopathy. From the second report: Graves' hyperthyroidism was defined as stable when no progression to ophthalmopathy occurred over 18 months of follow-up. Hyperthyroidism patients were aged 18 to 65 years and newly diagnosed, with disease duration of less than 2 months. Patients with uncontrolled infections, other autoimmune diseases, pregnancy or lactation were excluded. Diagnoses were based on clinical symptoms, serum thyroxine and TRAb, thyroid ultrasound and orbital computed tomography. The first round of RT-PCR for the TCR CDR3 was performed with the HTBI primer set and the Qiagen OneStep RT-PCR kit. Most expanded thyroid clonotypes (frequency above 0.001) were also detected in blood, suggesting blood repertoires may reflect thyroid immune responses. A model built on a 13 V-J signature distinguished ophthalmopathy from stable hyperthyroidism, reaching roughly 88% sensitivity and about 81% specificity in cross-validation and 80%/75% in testing. During validation, the model predicted progression to ophthalmopathy a median of approximately 7 months ahead of onset, with around 71% sensitivity and under 85% specificity. TCR V-J signatures able to tell the groups apart were searched for in a discovery cohort of 90 to 100 patients, of whom more than 40 had Graves' ophthalmopathy and 57 had stable Graves' hyperthyroidism. An independent validation cohort of some 18 hyperthyroidism patients and approximately 15 patients who later progressed to ophthalmopathy tested prospective prediction of ophthalmopathy. The 100 or so discovery patients were randomly divided into training and test sets at a 7:3 ratio. In addition, the study compared T-cell repertoires in thyroid tissue and in blood from roughly 6 Graves' hyperthyroidism patients. After blood sampling, hyperthyroidism patients were treated with methimazole at a starting dose of 30 mg daily, and ophthalmopathy patients were treated with high-dose intravenous methylprednisolone. Libraries were constructed in a second round of multiplex PCR, after which size selection and purification were performed. The libraries were sequenced on an Illumina HiSeq2000 using paired-end 100 bp reads. SOAPnuke was used to process the raw data, with reads discarded if the reads contained adapters or uncalled bases, had a mean Phred below 15, or lacked an exact constant-primer or identifier match. COPE v1.2.5 was used to merge high-quality paired reads, and clonotypes were defined as unique nucleotide sequences. MiTCR v1.1 was used to align clonotypes to the IMGT TRBV, TRBD and TRBJ reference segments. The analysis included only V-J combinations with a frequency above 0.0001, which together covered around 99% of the repertoires. The TCS score was defined as the ratio of F50 (clonal expansion) to E x V (chaos), calculated using BLOSUM62-based TCRdist between CDR3 peptides within each V-J. Welch's t-statistics and random forest reduced around 510 V-J features to around 14, which were used in a naive Bayes classifier (R e1071). Sample size was not statistically predetermined, and blinding of investigators to group allocation was not performed. The paper reports TCR Vbeta CDR3 sequencing of approximately 140 peripheral blood samples: over 40 ophthalmopathy, under 85 hyperthyroidism and around 17 progressor patients.

The sequence derives from a woman aged 40-65 years with Graves disease. Donor details come from another sample of the same person, matched by shared clones. The chain is made from TRBV5-1 and TRBJ2-3; the D gene is perhaps TRBD2, on 5 matching bases. This specimen consisted of peripheral blood mononuclear cells (PBMCs), obtained at new diagnosis, from a patient treated with antithyroid drugs. In nucleotide form, the sequence is TGCGCCAGCAGCGTGCACGGGGATCTCAAGAGCACAGATACGCAGTATTTT. This sequence encodes CASSVHGDLKSTDTQYF. The reference TRBV5-1 and TRBJ2-3 proteins fill in what lies around the CDR3, so the full variable domain reads KAGVTQTPRYLIKTRGQQVTLSCSPISGHRSVSWYQQTPGQGLQFLFEYFSETQRNKGNFPGRFSGRQFSNSRSEMNVSTLELGDSALYLCASSVHGDLKSTDTQYFGPGTRLTVL.